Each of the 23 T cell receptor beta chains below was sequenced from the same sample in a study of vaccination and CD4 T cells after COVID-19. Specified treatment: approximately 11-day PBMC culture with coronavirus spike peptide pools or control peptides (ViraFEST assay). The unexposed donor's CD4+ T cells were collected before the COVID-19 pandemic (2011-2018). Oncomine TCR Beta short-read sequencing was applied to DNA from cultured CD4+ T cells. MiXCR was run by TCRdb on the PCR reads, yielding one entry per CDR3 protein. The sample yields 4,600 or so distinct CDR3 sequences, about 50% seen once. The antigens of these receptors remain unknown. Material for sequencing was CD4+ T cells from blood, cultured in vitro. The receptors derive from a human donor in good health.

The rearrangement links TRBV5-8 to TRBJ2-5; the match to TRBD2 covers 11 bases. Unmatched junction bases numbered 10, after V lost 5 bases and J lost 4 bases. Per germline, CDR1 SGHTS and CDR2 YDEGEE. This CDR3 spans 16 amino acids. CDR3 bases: TGTGCCAGCAGTTCCGGGACTAGCGGTGGGAGAGAGACCCAGTACTTC. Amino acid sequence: CASSSGTSGGRETQYF. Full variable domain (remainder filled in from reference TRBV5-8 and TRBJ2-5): EAGVTQSPTHLIKTRGQQATLRCSPISGHTSVYWYQQALGLGLQFLLWYDEGEERNRGNFPPRFSGRQFPNYSSELNVNALELEDSALYLCASSSGTSGGRETQYFGPGTRLLVL.

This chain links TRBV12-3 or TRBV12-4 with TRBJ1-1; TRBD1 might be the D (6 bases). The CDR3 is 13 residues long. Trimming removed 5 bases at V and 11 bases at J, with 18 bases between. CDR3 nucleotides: TGTGCCAGCAGTCTCACAGGGTCTTCGGGTGCTTTCTTT. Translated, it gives CASSLTGSSGAFF.

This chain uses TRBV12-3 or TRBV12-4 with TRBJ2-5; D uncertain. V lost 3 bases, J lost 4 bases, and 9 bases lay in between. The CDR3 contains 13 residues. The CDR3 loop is CASSFGQTETQYF. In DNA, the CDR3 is TGTGCCAGCAGTTTTGGTCAGACAGAGACCCAGTACTTC.

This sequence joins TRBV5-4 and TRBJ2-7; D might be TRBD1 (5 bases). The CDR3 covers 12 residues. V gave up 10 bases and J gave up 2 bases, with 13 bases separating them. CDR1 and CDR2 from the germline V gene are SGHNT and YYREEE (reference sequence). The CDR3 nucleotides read TGTGCCGGATCGGCAGGGCCCTACGAGCAGTACTTC. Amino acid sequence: CAGSAGPYEQYF.

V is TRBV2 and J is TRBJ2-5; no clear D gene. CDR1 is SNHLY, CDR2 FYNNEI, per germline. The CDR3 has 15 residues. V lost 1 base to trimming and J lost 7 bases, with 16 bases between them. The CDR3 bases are TGTGCCAGCAGTGAAGAGGCGGCGTTGATGGGGACCCAGTACTTC. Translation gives CASSEEAALMGTQYF.

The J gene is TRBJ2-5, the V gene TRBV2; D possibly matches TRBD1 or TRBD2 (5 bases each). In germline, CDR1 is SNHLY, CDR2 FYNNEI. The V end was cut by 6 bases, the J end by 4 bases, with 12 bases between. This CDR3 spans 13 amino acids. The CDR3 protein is CASRGLRGETQYF. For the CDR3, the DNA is TGTGCCAGCAGGGGGCTGAGGGGAGAGACCCAGTACTTC.

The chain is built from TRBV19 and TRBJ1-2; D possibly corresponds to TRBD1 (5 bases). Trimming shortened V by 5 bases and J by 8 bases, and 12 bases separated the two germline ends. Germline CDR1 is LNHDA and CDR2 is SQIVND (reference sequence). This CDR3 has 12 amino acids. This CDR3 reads CASSVPGRGYTF. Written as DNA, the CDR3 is TGTGCCAGTAGTGTCCCGGGACGGGGCTACACCTTC.

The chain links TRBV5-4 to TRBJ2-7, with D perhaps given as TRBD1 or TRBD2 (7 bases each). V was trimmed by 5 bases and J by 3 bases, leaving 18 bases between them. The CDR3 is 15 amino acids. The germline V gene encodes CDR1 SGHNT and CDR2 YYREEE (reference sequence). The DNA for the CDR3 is TGTGCCAGCAGTCCCAGGGGGGCTAGCGGCTACGAGCAGTACTTC. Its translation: CASSPRGASGYEQYF.

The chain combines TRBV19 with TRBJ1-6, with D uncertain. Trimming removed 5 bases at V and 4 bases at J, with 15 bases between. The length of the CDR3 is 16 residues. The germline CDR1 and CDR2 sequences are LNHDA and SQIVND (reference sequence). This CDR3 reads CASSPAKGNYNSPLHF. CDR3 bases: TGTGCCAGTAGTCCCGCGAAAGGGAATTATAATTCACCCCTCCACTTT.

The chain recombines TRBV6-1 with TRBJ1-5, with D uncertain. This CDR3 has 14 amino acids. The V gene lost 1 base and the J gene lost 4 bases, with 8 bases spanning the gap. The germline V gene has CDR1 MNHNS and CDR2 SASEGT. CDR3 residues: CASSEGGGNQPQHF. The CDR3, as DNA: TGTGCCAGCAGTGAAGGTGGCGGGAATCAGCCCCAGCATTTT.

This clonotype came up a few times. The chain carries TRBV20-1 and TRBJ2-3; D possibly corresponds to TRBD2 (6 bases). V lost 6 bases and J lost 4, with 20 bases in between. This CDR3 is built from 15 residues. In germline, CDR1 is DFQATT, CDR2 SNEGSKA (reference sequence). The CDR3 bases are TGCAGTGCCCAAAGGGCGGGGATTCGTGCAGATACGCAGTATTTT. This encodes CSAQRAGIRADTQYF.

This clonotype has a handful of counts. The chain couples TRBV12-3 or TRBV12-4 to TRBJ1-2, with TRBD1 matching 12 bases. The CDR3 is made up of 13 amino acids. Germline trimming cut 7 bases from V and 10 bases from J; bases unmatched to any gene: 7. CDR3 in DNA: TGTGCCAGCAAGCTAGGGACAGGGGGCCTCTACACCTTC. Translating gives CASKLGTGGLYTF.

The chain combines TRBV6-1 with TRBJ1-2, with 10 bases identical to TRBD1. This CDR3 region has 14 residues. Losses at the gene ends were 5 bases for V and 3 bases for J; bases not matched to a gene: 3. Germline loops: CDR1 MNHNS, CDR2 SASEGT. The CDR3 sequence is CASSRTGGYYGYTF. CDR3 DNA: TGTGCCAGCAGTAGGACAGGGGGATACTATGGCTACACCTTC.

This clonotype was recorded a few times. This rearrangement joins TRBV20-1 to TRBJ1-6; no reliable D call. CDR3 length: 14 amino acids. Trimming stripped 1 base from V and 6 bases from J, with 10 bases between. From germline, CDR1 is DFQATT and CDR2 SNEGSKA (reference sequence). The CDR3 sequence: CSARVVGFNSPLHF. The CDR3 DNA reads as TGCAGTGCTAGAGTAGTCGGTTTTAATTCACCCCTCCACTTT.

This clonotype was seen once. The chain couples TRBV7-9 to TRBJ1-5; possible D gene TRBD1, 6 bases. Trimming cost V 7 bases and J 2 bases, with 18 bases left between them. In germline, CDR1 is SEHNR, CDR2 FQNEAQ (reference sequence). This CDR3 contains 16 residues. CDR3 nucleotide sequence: TGTGCCAGCACTCGGGGCTCAGGGGTCGGCAATCAGCCCCAGCATTTT. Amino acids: CASTRGSGVGNQPQHF.

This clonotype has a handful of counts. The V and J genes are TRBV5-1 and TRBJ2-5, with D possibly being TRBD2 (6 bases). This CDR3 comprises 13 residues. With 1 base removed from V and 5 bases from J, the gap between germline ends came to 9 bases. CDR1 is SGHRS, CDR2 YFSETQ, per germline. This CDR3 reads CASSLSGDETQYF. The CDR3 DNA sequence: TGCGCCAGCAGCTTGTCGGGGGATGAGACCCAGTACTTC.

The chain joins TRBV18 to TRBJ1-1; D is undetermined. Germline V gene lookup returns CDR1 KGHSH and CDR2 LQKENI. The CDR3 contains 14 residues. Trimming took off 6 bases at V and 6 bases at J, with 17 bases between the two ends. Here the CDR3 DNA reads TGTGCCAGCTCCTTCAATGGAGGGAAGGCTGAAGCTTTCTTT. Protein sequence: CASSFNGGKAEAFF.

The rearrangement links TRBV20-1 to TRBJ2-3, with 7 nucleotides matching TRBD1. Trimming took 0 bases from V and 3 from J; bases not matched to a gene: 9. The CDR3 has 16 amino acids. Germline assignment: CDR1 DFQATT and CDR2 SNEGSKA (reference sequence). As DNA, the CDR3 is TGCAGTGCTAGAGATACCGGAAGGGGGCGGACAGATACGCAGTATTTT. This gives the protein CSARDTGRGRTDTQYF.

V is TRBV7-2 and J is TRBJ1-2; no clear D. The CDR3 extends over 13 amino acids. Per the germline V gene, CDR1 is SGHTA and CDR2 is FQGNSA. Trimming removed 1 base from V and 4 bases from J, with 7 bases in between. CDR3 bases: TGTGCCAGCAGCTTAGTGGCAGGCTATGGCTACACCTTC. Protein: CASSLVAGYGYTF.

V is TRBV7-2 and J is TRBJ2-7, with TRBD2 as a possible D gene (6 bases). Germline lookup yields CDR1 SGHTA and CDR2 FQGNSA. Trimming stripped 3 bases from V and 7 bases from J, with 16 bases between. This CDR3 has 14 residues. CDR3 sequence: CASSFYTGGGEQYF. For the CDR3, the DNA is TGTGCCAGCAGCTTCTACACAGGTGGGGGGGAGCAGTACTTC.

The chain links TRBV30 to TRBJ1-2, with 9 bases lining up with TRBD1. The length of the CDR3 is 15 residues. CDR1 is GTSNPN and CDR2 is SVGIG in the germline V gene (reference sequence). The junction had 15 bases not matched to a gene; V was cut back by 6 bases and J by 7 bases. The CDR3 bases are TGTGCCTGTAGGGACAGGGTCAATAAGACTTGTGGCTACACCTTC. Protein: CACRDRVNKTCGYTF.

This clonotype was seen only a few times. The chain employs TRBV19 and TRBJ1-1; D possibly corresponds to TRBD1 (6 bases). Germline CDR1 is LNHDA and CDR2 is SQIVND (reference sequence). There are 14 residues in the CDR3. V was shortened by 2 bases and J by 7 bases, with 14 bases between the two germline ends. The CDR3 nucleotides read TGTGCCAGTAGTATACCCGCCGACAGGCATGAAGCTTTCTTT. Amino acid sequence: CASSIPADRHEAFF.

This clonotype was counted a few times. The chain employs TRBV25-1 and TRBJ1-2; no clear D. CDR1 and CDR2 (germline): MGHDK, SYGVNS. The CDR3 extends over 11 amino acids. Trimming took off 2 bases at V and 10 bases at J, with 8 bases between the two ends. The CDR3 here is CASSETANYTF. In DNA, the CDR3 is TGTGCCAGCAGTGAAACGGCCAACTACACCTTC.